The following is a T cell receptor beta chain sequence with its context. This sample was included in a study of blood T cell repertoires in COVID-19. Study details: The samples span acute and convalescent COVID-19 from the United States, Italy and Spain. In each case, the material was cDNA or gDNA derived from T cells, B-cell-depleted T cells, or PBMCs.

Methods used by the authors: It was from reference gene primer amplification that nucleated cell counts were estimated. Data came from immunoSEQ multiplex PCR; TCRdb stores just in-frame clones and leaves some out. The D gene and trimming were derived from the DNA, and the V and J assignments and clone size from that table. The sample comprises roughly 200,000 clones, less than 85% of which are singletons, and about 5% rests with the top ten. Participants came from under 30 US areas, aged roughly 18 to 95 years. The germline V gene has CDR1 LGHNA and CDR2 YSLEER. V lost 5 bases to trimming and J lost 2 bases; unmatched junction nucleotides: 4. This CDR3 contains 14 residues.

The source of this sequence is a woman in her sixties with acute COVID-19. Sequencing input: PBMCs or T cells enriched from blood (not recorded which). The V and J genes are TRBV4-3 and TRBJ1-1; 8 nucleotides agree with TRBD1. The CDR3 here is CASSGTGGNTEAFF. In nucleotides, the CDR3 is TGCGCCAGCAGCGGGACAGGCGGAAACACTGAAGCTTTCTTT.